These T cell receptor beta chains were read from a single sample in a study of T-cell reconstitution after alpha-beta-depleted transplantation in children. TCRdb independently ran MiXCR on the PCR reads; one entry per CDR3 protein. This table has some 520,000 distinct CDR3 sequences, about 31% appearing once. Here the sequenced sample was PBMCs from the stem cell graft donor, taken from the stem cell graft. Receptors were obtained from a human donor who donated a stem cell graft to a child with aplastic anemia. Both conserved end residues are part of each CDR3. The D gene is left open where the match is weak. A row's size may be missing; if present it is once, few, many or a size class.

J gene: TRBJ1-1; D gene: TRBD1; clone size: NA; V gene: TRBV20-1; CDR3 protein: CSAKVRGHGNTEAFF; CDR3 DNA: TGCAGTGCTAAAGTCAGGGGGCACGGGAACACTGAAGCTTTCTTT
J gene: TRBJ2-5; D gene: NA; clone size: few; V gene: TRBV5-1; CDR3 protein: CASSRDGEETQYF; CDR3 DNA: TGCGCCAGCAGCCGGGACGGTGAAGAGACCCAGTACTTC
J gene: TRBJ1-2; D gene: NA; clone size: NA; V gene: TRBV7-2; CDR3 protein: CASSPSGEPYGYTF; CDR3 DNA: TGTGCCAGCAGCCCCTCAGGAGAGCCCTATGGCTACACCTTC
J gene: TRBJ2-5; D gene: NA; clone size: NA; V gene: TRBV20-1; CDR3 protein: CSARDLVSPGTQYF; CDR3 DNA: TGCAGTGCTAGAGATCTTGTCAGTCCTGGGACCCAGTACTTC
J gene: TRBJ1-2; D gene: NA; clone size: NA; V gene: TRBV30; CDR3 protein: CAWSVGFSIGFYTF; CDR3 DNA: TGTGCCTGGAGTGTCGGGTTCAGTATCGGATTCTACACCTTC
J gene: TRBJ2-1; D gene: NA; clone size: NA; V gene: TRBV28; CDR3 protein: CASSLRVHEQFF; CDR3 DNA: TGTGCCAGCAGTTTAAGGGTGCATGAGCAGTTCTTC
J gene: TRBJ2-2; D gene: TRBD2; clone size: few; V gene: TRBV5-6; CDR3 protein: CASSETSGSPPGELFF; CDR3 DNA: TGTGCCAGCAGCGAGACTAGCGGGAGCCCTCCCGGGGAGCTGTTTTTT
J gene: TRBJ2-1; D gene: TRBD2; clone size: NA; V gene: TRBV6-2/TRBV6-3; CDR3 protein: CASTNGPGTSGRQSYNEQFF; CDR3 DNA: TGTGCCAGCACCAACGGGCCCGGGACTAGCGGGAGACAATCCTACAATGAGCAGTTCTTC
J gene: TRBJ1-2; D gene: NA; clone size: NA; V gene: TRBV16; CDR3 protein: CASSQSINYGYTF; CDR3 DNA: TGTGCCAGCAGCCAATCGATCAACTATGGCTACACCTTC
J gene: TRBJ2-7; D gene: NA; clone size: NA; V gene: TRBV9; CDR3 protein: CASSVAGRADEQYF; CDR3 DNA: TGTGCCAGCAGCGTAGCGGGCAGGGCCGACGAGCAGTACTTC
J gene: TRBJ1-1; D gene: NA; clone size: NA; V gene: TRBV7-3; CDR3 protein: CASSSHMNTEAFF; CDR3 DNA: TGTGCCAGCAGCTCACATATGAACACTGAAGCTTTCTTT
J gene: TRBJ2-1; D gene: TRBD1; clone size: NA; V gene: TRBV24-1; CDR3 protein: CATSPEGAVSYNEQFF; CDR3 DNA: TGTGCCACCAGTCCCGAGGGGGCGGTCTCCTACAATGAGCAGTTCTTC
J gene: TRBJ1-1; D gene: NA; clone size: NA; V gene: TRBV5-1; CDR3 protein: CASSLSTDSVSKAFF; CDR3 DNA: TGCGCCAGCAGCCTCTCGACGGACAGCGTTAGTAAAGCTTTCTTT
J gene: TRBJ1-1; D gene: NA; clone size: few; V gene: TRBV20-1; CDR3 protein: CSAGELRRNTEAFF; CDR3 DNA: TGCAGCGCGGGCGAGCTCCGGAGGAACACTGAAGCTTTCTTT
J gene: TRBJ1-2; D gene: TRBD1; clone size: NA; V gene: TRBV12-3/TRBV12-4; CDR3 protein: CASSNELRGNYGYTF; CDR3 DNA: TGTGCCAGCAGCAATGAACTCAGGGGGAACTATGGCTACACCTTC
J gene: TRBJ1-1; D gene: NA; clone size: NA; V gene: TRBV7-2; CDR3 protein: CASSPRQTEAFF; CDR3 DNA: TGTGCCAGCAGCCCTCGGCAAACTGAAGCTTTCTTT
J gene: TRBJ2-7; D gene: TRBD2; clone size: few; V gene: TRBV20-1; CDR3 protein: CSARGTSGRIDEQYF; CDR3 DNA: TGCAGTGCTAGAGGGACTAGCGGGAGAATCGACGAGCAGTACTTC
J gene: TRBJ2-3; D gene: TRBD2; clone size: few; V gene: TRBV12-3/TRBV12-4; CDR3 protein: CASSFGTSYTQYF; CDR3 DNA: TGTGCCAGCAGTTTTGGGACTAGTTACACGCAGTATTTT
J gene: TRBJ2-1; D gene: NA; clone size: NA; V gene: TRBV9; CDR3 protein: CASSAGLSYNEQFF; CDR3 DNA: TGTGCCAGCAGCGCGGGACTCTCCTACAATGAGCAGTTCTTC
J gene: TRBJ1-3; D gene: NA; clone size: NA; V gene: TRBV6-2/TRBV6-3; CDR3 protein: CASTRTASGNTIYF; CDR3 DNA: TGTGCCAGCACCAGGACAGCGTCTGGAAACACCATATATTTT
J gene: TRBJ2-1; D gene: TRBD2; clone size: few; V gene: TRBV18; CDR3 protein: CASSPGKAGGPGYEQFF; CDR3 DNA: TGTGCCAGCTCACCAGGGAAAGCGGGAGGGCCCGGGTATGAGCAGTTCTTC
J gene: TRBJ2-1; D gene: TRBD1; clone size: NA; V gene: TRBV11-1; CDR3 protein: CASSPRDSSSYNEQFF; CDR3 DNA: TGTGCCAGCAGCCCCCGGGACAGCAGCTCCTACAATGAGCAGTTCTTC
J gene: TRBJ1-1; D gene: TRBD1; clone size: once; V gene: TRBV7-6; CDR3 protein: CASSVRGGARTEAFF; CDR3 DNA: TGTGCCAGCAGCGTACGAGGGGGCGCGCGAACTGAAGCTTTCTTT
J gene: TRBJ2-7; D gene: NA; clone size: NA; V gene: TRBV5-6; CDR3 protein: CASSLAGGARGEQYF; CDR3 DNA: TGTGCCAGCAGCTTGGCCGGGGGCGCTCGAGGTGAGCAGTACTTC
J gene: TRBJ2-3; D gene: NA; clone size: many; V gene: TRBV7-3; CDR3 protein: CASSPSPGAADTQYF; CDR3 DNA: TGTGCCAGCAGCCCCAGCCCGGGAGCCGCAGATACGCAGTATTTT
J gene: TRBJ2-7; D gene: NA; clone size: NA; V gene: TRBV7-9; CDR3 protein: CASSLTSLGEQYF; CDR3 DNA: TGTGCCAGCAGCTTAACTAGCTTGGGCGAGCAGTACTTC
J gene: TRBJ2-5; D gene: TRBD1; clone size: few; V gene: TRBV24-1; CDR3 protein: CATREGASQETQYF; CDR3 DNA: TGTGCCACCAGAGAGGGGGCTTCCCAAGAGACCCAGTACTTC
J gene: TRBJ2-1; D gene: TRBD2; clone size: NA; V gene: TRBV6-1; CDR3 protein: CASSRERGSYNEQFF; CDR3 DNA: TGTGCCAGCAGCCGAGAGCGGGGCTCCTACAATGAGCAGTTCTTC
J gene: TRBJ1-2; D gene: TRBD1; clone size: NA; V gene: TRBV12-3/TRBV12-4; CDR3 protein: CASSGTGIPFYGYTF; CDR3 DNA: TGTGCCAGCAGCGGGACAGGGATCCCCTTCTATGGCTACACCTTC
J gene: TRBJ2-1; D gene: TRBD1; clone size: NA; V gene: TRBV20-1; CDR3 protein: CSAPDRAGSGNEQFF; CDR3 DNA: TGCAGTGCCCCGGACAGGGCCGGATCGGGCAATGAGCAGTTCTTC
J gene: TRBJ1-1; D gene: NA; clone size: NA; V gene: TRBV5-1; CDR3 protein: CASSLEPGRTEAFF; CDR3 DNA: TGCGCCAGCAGCTTGGAACCAGGGAGGACTGAAGCTTTCTTT
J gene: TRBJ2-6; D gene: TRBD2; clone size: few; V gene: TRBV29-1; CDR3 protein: CSVEGGGTGANVLTF; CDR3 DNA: TGCAGCGTTGAGGGGGGGGGAACTGGGGCCAACGTCCTGACTTTC
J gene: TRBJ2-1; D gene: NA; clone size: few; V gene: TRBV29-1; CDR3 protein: CSVEVRTGYNEQFF; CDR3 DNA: TGCAGCGTTGAAGTTCGAACAGGGTACAATGAGCAGTTCTTC
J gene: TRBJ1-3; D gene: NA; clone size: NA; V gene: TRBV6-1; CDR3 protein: CASKRLNSGNTIYF; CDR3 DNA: TGTGCCAGCAAGAGGCTAAACTCTGGAAACACCATATATTTT
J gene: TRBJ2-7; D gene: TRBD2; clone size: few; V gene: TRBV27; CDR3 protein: CASSFAGGTYEQYF; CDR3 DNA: TGTGCCAGCAGTTTTGCCGGGGGGACCTACGAGCAGTACTTC
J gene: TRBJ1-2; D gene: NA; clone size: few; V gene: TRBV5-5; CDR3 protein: CASSLLGKLHGYTF; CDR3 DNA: TGTGCCAGCAGCTTGTTGGGGAAGCTGCATGGCTACACCTTC
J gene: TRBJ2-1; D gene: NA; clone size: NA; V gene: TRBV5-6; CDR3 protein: CASSTGSPIYNEQFF; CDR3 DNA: TGTGCCAGCAGCACTGGGAGTCCGATATACAATGAGCAGTTCTTC
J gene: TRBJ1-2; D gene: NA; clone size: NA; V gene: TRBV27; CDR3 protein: CASSDSPRGYGYTF; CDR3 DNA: TGTGCCAGCAGTGACAGCCCCCGGGGCTATGGCTACACCTTC
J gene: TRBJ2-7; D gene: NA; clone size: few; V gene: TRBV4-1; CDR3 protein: CASSQASRGQSIYEQYF; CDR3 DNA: TGCGCCAGCAGCCAAGCATCAAGAGGACAATCAATTTACGAGCAGTACTTC
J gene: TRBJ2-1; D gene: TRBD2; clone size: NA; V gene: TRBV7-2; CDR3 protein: CASSFLAGGMGEQFF; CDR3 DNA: TGTGCCAGCAGCTTTTTAGCGGGAGGAATGGGTGAGCAGTTCTTC
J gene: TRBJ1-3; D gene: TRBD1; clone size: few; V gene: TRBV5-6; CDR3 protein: CASNSWTGAGNTIYF; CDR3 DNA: TGTGCCAGCAACTCCTGGACAGGGGCTGGAAACACCATATATTTT
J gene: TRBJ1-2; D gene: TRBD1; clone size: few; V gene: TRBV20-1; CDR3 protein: CSGTTGSGGNYGYTF; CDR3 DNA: TGCAGTGGAACGACAGGGTCGGGAGGAAACTATGGCTACACCTTC
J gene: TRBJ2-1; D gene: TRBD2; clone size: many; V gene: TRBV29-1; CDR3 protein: CSVTLAGVGNEQFF; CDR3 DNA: TGCAGCGTTACCCTAGCGGGAGTAGGCAATGAGCAGTTCTTC
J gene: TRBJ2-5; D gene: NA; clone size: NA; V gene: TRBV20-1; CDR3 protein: CSARGGGETQYF; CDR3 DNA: TGCAGTGCTAGGGGCGGTGGAGAGACCCAGTACTTC
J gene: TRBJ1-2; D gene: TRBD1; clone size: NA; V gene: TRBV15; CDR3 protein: CATSARDSYGYTF; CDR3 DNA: TGTGCCACCAGCGCCCGGGACAGCTATGGCTACACCTTC
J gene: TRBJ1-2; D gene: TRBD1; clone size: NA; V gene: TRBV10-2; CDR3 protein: CASSEEGARGYGYTF; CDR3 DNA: TGCGCCAGCAGTGAGGAGGGGGCCCGAGGGTATGGCTACACCTTC
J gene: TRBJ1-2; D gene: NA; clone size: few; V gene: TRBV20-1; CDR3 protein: CSAPNVGPDYGYTF; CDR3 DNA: TGCAGTGCCCCCAACGTGGGACCAGACTATGGCTACACCTTC
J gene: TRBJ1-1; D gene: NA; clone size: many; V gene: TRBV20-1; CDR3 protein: CSASEPVQGNTEAFF; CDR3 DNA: TGCAGTGCTAGTGAACCTGTACAGGGGAACACTGAAGCTTTCTTT
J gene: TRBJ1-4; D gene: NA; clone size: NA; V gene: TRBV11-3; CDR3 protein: CASSLAAGDNEKLFF; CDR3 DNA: TGTGCCAGCAGCTTAGCAGCGGGTGATAATGAAAAACTGTTTTTT
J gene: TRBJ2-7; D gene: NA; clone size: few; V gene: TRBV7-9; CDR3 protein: CASSLSQDNYEQYF; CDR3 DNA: TGTGCCAGCAGCTTATCACAGGATAACTACGAGCAGTACTTC
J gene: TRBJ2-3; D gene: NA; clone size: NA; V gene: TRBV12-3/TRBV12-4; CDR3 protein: CASSSHTDTQYF; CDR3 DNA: TGTGCCAGCAGTTCTCACACAGATACGCAGTATTTT
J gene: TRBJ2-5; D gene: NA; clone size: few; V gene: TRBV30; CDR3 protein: CAWSWSGRETQYF; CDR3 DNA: TGTGCCTGGAGCTGGTCAGGAAGAGAGACCCAGTACTTC
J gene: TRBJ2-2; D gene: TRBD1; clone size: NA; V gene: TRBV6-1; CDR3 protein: CASSDFGQGPTGELFF; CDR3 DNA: TGTGCCAGCAGCGATTTCGGACAGGGACCCACCGGGGAGCTGTTTTTT
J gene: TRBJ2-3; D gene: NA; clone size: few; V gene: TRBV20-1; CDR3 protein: CSARPQLKDTQYF; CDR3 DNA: TGCAGTGCTAGACCGCAGCTCAAGGATACGCAGTATTTT
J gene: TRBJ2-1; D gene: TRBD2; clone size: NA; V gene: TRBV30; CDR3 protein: CAWTPGLAGVNEQFF; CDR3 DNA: TGTGCCTGGACCCCGGGGCTAGCGGGAGTAAATGAGCAGTTCTTC